This TCR beta chain was recorded in a study of TIL therapy for anti-PD-1-resistant metastatic lung cancer. Across the study: Tumors were harvested before any PD-1/PD-L1 blockade. Regarding the study as a whole: The baseline peripheral repertoire was partially replaced by infused TIL clonotypes that later decayed.

This clone was observed a handful of times. Its target is not known. Time point defined: pre-treatment sample, taken before nivolumab and TIL therapy. This was the immunoSEQ v3 assay. The data were produced by immunoSEQ multiplex PCR, yet TCRdb's version contains in-frame clones alone and is incomplete. The sample has approximately 45,000 clones, around 79% seen once. The sequencing used blood, collected at baseline. The TCR comes from a man between 65 and 79 years old with non-small cell lung cancer.

The CDR3 protein is CATMGQGNTGELFF. DNA for the CDR3: TGTGCCACCATGGGACAGGGAAACACCGGGGAGCTGTTTTTT. The rearrangement joins TRBV28 to TRBJ2-2; TRBD1 matches at 9 bases. Germline V gene data show CDR1 as MDHEN and CDR2 as SYDVKM. Trimming took 10 bases from V and 2 from J; bases not matched to a gene: 5. CDR3 length: 14 residues.